A single sample is the source of the 26 T cell receptor beta chains below, sequenced in a study of CD8 T cells in ankylosing spondylitis listed by TCRdb under 2017. Receptor libraries were prepared by 5' RACE. Instrument on record: Illumina HiSeq 2500. Clones were called with MiXCR by TCRdb after fastp trimmed the public reads at Q25, and only in-frame beta chains were retained. Rows merge per CDR3 protein into single entries with the most common DNA and genes. The sample table lists around 150,000 distinct CDR3 sequences, approximately 16% of them with a count of one. The ten largest clones represent approximately 7.8% of the sample. Material: blood, either unsorted or a sorted T cell fraction (not recorded which). The receptors shown here come from a male donor with ankylosing spondylitis or in good health (not recorded which).

In its sample, this clonotype was seen many times. This sequence joins TRBV5-1 and TRBJ2-7, with D uncertain. CDR3 size: 13 residues. Germline V gives CDR1 SGHRS, CDR2 YFSETQ. The V and J ends lost 0 bases and 1 base respectively, with 5 bases between them. DNA of the CDR3: TGCGCCAGCAGCTTGGGGAGTTCCTACGAGCAGTACTTC. Translation: CASSLGSSYEQYF.

In this sample, this clonotype turned up a few times. The chain links TRBV5-4 to TRBJ2-2, with D unresolved. The CDR3 sequence is 12 residues long. Germline CDR1 is SGHNT and CDR2 is YYREEE (reference sequence). V lost 1 base to trimming and J lost 6 bases, with 4 bases between them. This chain's CDR3 is CASSLTPGELFF. The CDR3 region has the DNA TGTGCCAGCAGCTTGACCCCCGGGGAGCTGTTTTTT.

This clonotype was counted ten times or more. The genes are TRBV12-3 or TRBV12-4 and TRBJ1-4; no definite D call. The CDR3 totals 15 residues. V was cut by 2 bases and J by 0 bases, with 7 bases left in between. The CDR3 region has the DNA TGTGCCAGCAGTTTAAGGGCAACAACTAATGAAAAACTGTTTTTT. Residues: CASSLRATTNEKLFF.

This clonotype was seen repeatedly, ten times or more. The CDR3 spells CASSFEGRLAKNIQYF. The CDR3 region has the DNA TGCGCCAGCAGCTTCGAGGGCAGATTAGCCAAAAACATTCAGTACTTC. This chain connects TRBV5-1 to TRBJ2-4, with D tentatively TRBD2 (5 bases). Germline-derived CDR1 and CDR2 are SGHRS and YFSETQ. The germline V and J ends were trimmed by 2 bases and 0 bases, with 12 bases remaining between them. CDR3 length: 16 residues.

The table lists this clonotype with many counts. The CDR3 is CSARDLTSSQETQYF. The CDR3 nucleotides are TGCAGTGCTAGAGATCTTACTAGCAGCCAAGAGACCCAGTACTTC. The J gene is TRBJ2-5, the V gene TRBV20-1; TRBD2 might be the D (6 bases). The V and J ends lost 0 bases and 1 base respectively, with 12 bases between them. CDR1 is DFQATT, CDR2 SNEGSKA, per germline (reference sequence). This CDR3 has 15 residues.

This rearrangement joins TRBV6-2 or TRBV6-3 to TRBJ2-7; TRBD2 aligns across 11 bases. Trimming cost V 2 bases and J 6 bases; bases outside gene matches: 3. The germline gives CDR1 MNHEY, CDR2 SVGEGT. CDR3 length equals 14 residues. In DNA form, the CDR3 reads TGTGCCAGCAGTTACCTAGCGGGAGGACTCGAGCAGTACTTC. The encoded protein is CASSYLAGGLEQYF.

In this sample, this clonotype turned up a few times. The J gene is TRBJ2-1, the V gene TRBV5-6; no clear D. Trimming stripped 4 bases from V and 7 bases from J, with 6 bases between. The CDR3 loop spans 11 amino acids. Germline CDR1 is SGHDT and CDR2 is YYEEEE. The CDR3 sequence is CASSVMNEQFF. The CDR3 DNA follows: TGTGCCAGCAGCGTCATGAATGAGCAGTTCTTC.

This clonotype was found many times. This sequence joins TRBV6-5 and TRBJ2-3; D gene uncertain. Between the trimmed V and J ends, which lost 2 bases and 1 base, there was a span of 10 bases. Germline loops: CDR1 MNHEY, CDR2 SVGAGI. CDR3 length: 15 amino acids. The CDR3 here is CASSYDSTRTDTQYF. CDR3 coding DNA: TGTGCCAGCAGTTACGACTCGACGCGCACAGATACGCAGTATTTT.

Notes on this clonotype: One junction end disagrees with the germline gene, perhaps due to a read error. The chain couples TRBV20-1 to TRBJ2-1; 7 nucleotides align to TRBD2. CDR3 size: 17 residues. Germline V gene data show CDR1 as DFQATT and CDR2 as SNEGSKA (reference sequence). Here the CDR3 reads CCASRIGTTELYNEQFF. The CDR3 nucleotides are TGCTGTGCAAGCAGGATTGGGACTACCGAACTCTACAATGAGCAGTTCTTC.

This clonotype was recorded a few times. The chain couples TRBV20-1 to TRBJ2-2; 9 bases are a match to TRBD2. Per the germline V gene, CDR1 is DFQATT and CDR2 is SNEGSKA (reference sequence). V shed 3 bases and J 5 bases; nucleotides not matched to a gene: 7. This CDR3 comprises 15 residues. Here the CDR3 DNA reads TGCAGTGCTAGTGCGGGAGGGCCGGGGACCGGGGAGCTGTTTTTT. Translated, it gives CSASAGGPGTGELFF.

The V call is TRBV20-1, the J call TRBJ2-1, with unresolved D. The CDR3 is made up of 11 amino acids. V lost 2 bases and J lost 9, with 8 bases in between. Germline V gene data show CDR1 as DFQATT and CDR2 as SNEGSKA (reference sequence). CDR3 nucleotide sequence: TGCAGTGCTAGAAGGGTTAGTGAGCAGTTCTTC. It is translated as CSARRVSEQFF.

The rearrangement links TRBV10-2 to TRBJ2-5; D not resolved. CDR1 and CDR2 (germline): WSHSY, SAAADI. Trimming removed 6 bases from V and 1 base from J, with 9 bases in between. CDR3 length equals 13 residues. This CDR3 is CASRGRSQETQYF. CDR3 sequence (DNA): TGCGCCAGCAGGGGCCGGAGCCAAGAGACCCAGTACTTC.

This clonotype was seen more than once but under ten times. The rearrangement links TRBV28 to TRBJ1-4; D might be TRBD1 (5 bases). V gave up 6 bases and J gave up 8 bases, with 13 bases separating them. Germline CDR1 and CDR2: MDHEN and SYDVKM. The CDR3 length is 13 residues. The DNA of the CDR3 is TGTGCCAGCAGAAGGACTTGGGGGGAAAAACTGTTTTTT. Translating it yields CASRRTWGEKLFF.

This clonotype has at least ten counts. The chain combines TRBV5-1 with TRBJ2-1; D is ambiguous. Germline loops: CDR1 SGHRS, CDR2 YFSETQ. The CDR3 loop spans 13 amino acids. Trimming left V 1 base short and J 6 bases short, with 8 bases between. In DNA, the CDR3 is TGCGCCAGCAGCTTGACAAGCTTCAATGAGCAGTTCTTC. This encodes CASSLTSFNEQFF.

The chain is built from TRBV7-6 and TRBJ1-3; D call uncertain. The V gene lost 5 bases and the J gene lost 4 bases, with 12 bases spanning the gap. The CDR3 sequence is 14 residues long. Germline lookup yields CDR1 SGHVS and CDR2 FNYEAQ. CDR3 sequence reads: CASSAGPAGNTIYF. The CDR3, as DNA: TGTGCCAGCAGCGCCGGGCCGGCCGGAAACACCATATATTTT.

As DNA, the CDR3 is TGCAGTGCGTCGGGACTAGCGGGAGGAAACAATGAGCAGTTCTTC. Translating gives CSASGLAGGNNEQFF. The chain couples TRBV20-1 to TRBJ2-1, with 15 bases that match TRBD2. Germline loops: CDR1 DFQATT, CDR2 SNEGSKA (reference sequence). V shed 6 bases, J shed 5 bases, and the junction held 5 bases outside the gene matches. The CDR3 has 15 residues.

A few counts support this clonotype. The junction shows a germline mismatch at one end, possibly a read error. The chain joins TRBV20-1 to TRBJ1-1; 8 nucleotides agree with TRBD1. Germline CDR1 is DFQATT and CDR2 is SNEGSKA (reference sequence). CDR3 length: 17 residues. CDR3 amino acids: CCARAGTGGQLNTEAFF. CDR3 sequence (DNA): TGCTGTGCTAGAGCCGGGACAGGCGGCCAACTGAACACTGAAGCTTTCTTT.

This clonotype came up many times. CDR3 bases: TGTGCCAGCAGTTGGACAGGGGGTCAGCCCCAGCATTTT. It translates to CASSWTGGQPQHF. The gene calls are TRBV12-3 or TRBV12-4 and TRBJ1-5; 10 nucleotides align to TRBD1. V lost 4 bases and J lost 6; bases outside the gene matches: 0. This CDR3 region has 13 residues.

This clonotype has at least ten counts. This chain uses TRBV29-1 with TRBJ1-1; a weak D match, TRBD1 (5 bases). The ends were cut back, 7 bases at V and 3 bases at J, with 6 bases in the middle. The CDR3 has 10 residues. Germline CDR1 and CDR2: SQVTM and ANQGSEA. CDR3 DNA sequence: TGCAGCGCGGGGGACACTGAAGCTTTCTTT. Protein sequence: CSAGDTEAFF.

The gene calls are TRBV12-3 or TRBV12-4 and TRBJ1-4; D perhaps matches TRBD1 (5 bases). The CDR3 contains 16 residues. Trimming left V 8 bases short and J 4 bases short, with 20 bases between. The CDR3 protein is CASGLAGRQNNEKLFF. The CDR3 region has the DNA TGTGCCAGCGGACTTGCGGGGAGACAGAATAATGAAAAACTGTTTTTT.

This sequence joins TRBV20-1 and TRBJ2-4; possibly TRBD2 for D (5 bases). Looked up from germline, CDR1 is DFQATT and CDR2 is SNEGSKA (reference sequence). The CDR3 has 17 amino acids. The V end lost 5 bases, the J end lost 12 bases, and 32 bases lay between the germline ends. The CDR3 sequence: CSAGSQAPGFLNIDQYF. In nucleotides, the CDR3 is TGCAGTGCTGGGAGCCAGGCTCCGGGCTTTTTAAACATTGATCAGTACTTC.

The V and J genes are TRBV24-1 and TRBJ2-1, with D unresolved. V was pared by 4 bases and J by 10 bases, with 13 bases between. Germline V gives CDR1 KGHDR, CDR2 SFDVKD. This CDR3 is 13 amino acids long. The CDR3 DNA reads TGTGCCACCAGTGACCCCGGACCCCAGGAGCAGTTCTTC. Translated, it gives CATSDPGPQEQFF.

Ten or more counts support this clonotype. The gene calls are TRBV20-1 and TRBJ2-7; 9 bases line up with TRBD2. The V and J ends lost 5 bases and 3 bases, in that order; junction bases with no gene match: 5. The CDR3 has 13 amino acids. CDR1 DFQATT and CDR2 SNEGSKA come from the germline V gene (reference sequence). CDR3 loop: CSAVSGGNYEQYF. Here the CDR3 DNA reads TGCAGTGCTGTCAGCGGGGGGAACTACGAGCAGTACTTC.

At least ten counts were recorded for this clonotype. The V and J genes are TRBV20-1 and TRBJ2-7; 9 bases agree with TRBD1. After removal of 6 bases from V and 5 bases from J, the junction contained 17 bases not matched to a gene. The CDR3 has 16 amino acids. The V gene's germline CDR1 is DFQATT and CDR2 SNEGSKA (reference sequence). Here the CDR3 reads CSAAPLITGTGNEQYF. In nucleotides, the CDR3 is TGCAGTGCGGCGCCCCTGATAACCGGGACAGGGAACGAGCAGTACTTC.

In its sample, this clonotype was seen many times. This chain uses TRBV10-3 with TRBJ2-5; TRBD2 is a possible D gene (5 bases). The CDR3 extends over 14 amino acids. Trimming cost V 3 bases and J 5 bases, with 13 bases left between them. CDR1 is ENHRY and CDR2 is SYGVKD in the germline V gene. This chain's CDR3 is CAISDRRESETQYF. Here the CDR3 DNA reads TGTGCCATCAGTGACCGACGGGAATCGGAGACCCAGTACTTC.

Comment on this clonotype: A much bigger clone sits one base away, suggesting this may be a read error. This chain links TRBV7-6 with TRBJ1-1; D is perhaps TRBD1 (5 bases). The V end lost 3 bases, the J end lost 2 bases, and 7 bases lay between the germline ends. The germline V gene has CDR1 SGHVS and CDR2 FNYEAQ. The length of the CDR3 is 13 residues. The CDR3 loop is CASSFDSNTEAFF. CDR3 sequence (DNA): TGTGCCAGCAGCTTTGACAGTAACACTGAAGCTTTCTTT.